A selection of T cell receptor beta chains follows, all from one sample in a study of regulatory T cells in long-lasting Graves disease. TCRdb analysed the multiplex PCR reads with MiXCR anew, one entry per CDR3 protein. Of 300,000 or so distinct CDR3 sequences listed, roughly a fifth are singletons. Specimen: peripheral blood mononuclear cells (PBMCs), collected when the disease was refractory, from a patient treated with antithyroid drugs. These receptors all come from a female donor with Graves disease. Each CDR3 is given with its conserved first and last residue. The order of the fields is D gene, V gene, clone size, J gene, CDR3 protein, CDR3 DNA. D genes are given only for firm matches. Where a row states a size, it is once, few, many or the class of an expanded clone; other rows omit it.

>.|TRBV30|.|TRBJ1-3
CAWSGGTGNTIYF
TGTGCCTGGAGTGGGGGTACTGGAAACACCATATATTTT
>.|TRBV10-3|.|TRBJ1-1
CAISRDENTEAFF
TGTGCCATCTCCCGGGACGAGAACACTGAAGCTTTCTTT
>.|TRBV28|many|TRBJ2-5
CASSLFLGGAGTQYF
TGTGCCAGCAGTTTATTCTTAGGGGGGGCGGGGACCCAGTACTTC
>TRBD2|TRBV7-9|.|TRBJ2-2
CASSLVGRTNTGELFF
TGTGCCAGCAGCTTAGTCGGGAGGACGAACACCGGGGAGCTGTTTTTT
>TRBD2|TRBV24-1|.|TRBJ2-1
CATRTSGSSYNEQFF
TGTGCCACCAGGACTAGCGGGAGCTCCTACAATGAGCAGTTCTTC
>TRBD2|TRBV20-1|many|TRBJ2-2
CSARRLAGRAGELFF
TGCAGTGCTAGAAGGCTAGCGGGACGTGCCGGGGAGCTGTTTTTT
>TRBD1|TRBV5-1|many|TRBJ1-6
CASSPRQGGNSPLHF
TGCGCCAGCAGCCCACGACAGGGCGGTAATTCACCCCTCCACTTT
>.|TRBV12-5|few|TRBJ2-2
CASGLVGGTGELFF
TGTGCTAGTGGTTTGGTAGGGGGAACCGGGGAGCTGTTTTTT
>.|TRBV9|many|TRBJ1-2
CASSVGPGTHGRNTF
.
>TRBD2|TRBV5-6|.|TRBJ2-7
CASSLAGLALREQYF
TGTGCCAGCAGCTTGGCGGGACTAGCTCTACGCGAGCAGTACTTC
>.|TRBV2|.|TRBJ1-3
CASILISGNTIYF
TGTGCCAGCATCCTGATCTCTGGAAACACCATATATTTT
>TRBD2|TRBV12-3/TRBV12-4|.|TRBJ2-7
CASSLEGGLAGGEEQYF
TGTGCCAGCAGTTTAGAGGGGGGACTAGCGGGAGGGGAGGAGCAGTACTTC
>TRBD1|TRBV18|many|TRBJ2-7
CASSPQGTAYEQYF
TGTGCCAGCTCACCTCAAGGGACAGCCTACGAGCAGTACTTC
>TRBD1|TRBV12-3/TRBV12-4|.|TRBJ2-3
CASSTPNRGKSTDTQYF
TGTGCCAGCAGTACTCCCAACAGGGGGAAGAGCACAGATACGCAGTATTTT
>TRBD2|TRBV4-1|few|TRBJ2-7
CASSQDSLWREPGEQYF
TGCGCCAGCAGCCAAGATAGCCTCTGGCGGGAGCCGGGCGAGCAGTACTTC
>TRBD1|TRBV6-5|.|TRBJ2-7
CASSYGTGVGRQYF
TGTGCCAGCAGTTACGGGACAGGGGTGGGTCGGCAGTACTTC
>TRBD1|TRBV5-1|.|TRBJ1-1
CASSPRDRGGSTEAFF
TGCGCCAGCAGCCCCCGGGACAGGGGGGGGAGCACTGAAGCTTTCTTT
>TRBD1|TRBV6-1|many|TRBJ2-7
CASSSTGGIYEQYF
TGTGCCAGCAGCTCCACAGGGGGCATCTACGAGCAGTACTTC
>.|TRBV11-3|many|TRBJ1-1
CASSFYPDTEAFF
TGTGCCAGCAGCTTTTATCCGGACACTGAAGCTTTCTTT
>.|TRBV7-2|many|TRBJ1-2
CASSLPSYRSTYGYTF
TGTGCCAGCAGCTTACCCTCGTATAGGTCTACCTATGGCTACACCTTC
>.|TRBV18|.|TRBJ1-5
CASSPATGARQPQHF
TGTGCCAGCTCACCAGCGACGGGGGCCCGCCAGCCCCAGCATTTT
>.|TRBV5-1|few|TRBJ1-2
CASSLKPPPGGYTF
TGCGCCAGCAGCTTAAAACCGCCCCCGGGTGGCTACACCTTC
>TRBD2|TRBV12-3/TRBV12-4|.|TRBJ2-1
CASSSGTSGRPGNEQFF
TGTGCCAGCAGTTCCGGGACTAGCGGGAGGCCGGGAAATGAGCAGTTCTTC
>.|TRBV11-2|many|TRBJ2-2
CASSPGFEKSGELFF
TGTGCCAGCAGCCCCGGTTTTGAAAAGTCCGGGGAGCTGTTTTTT
>TRBD2|TRBV12-5|many|TRBJ2-2
CASGLRAGKYTGELFF
TGTGCTAGTGGTTTGCGAGCGGGAAAGTATACCGGGGAGCTGTTTTTT
>TRBD1|TRBV11-1|many|TRBJ1-2
CASSSLRDRGFVGGYTF
TGTGCCAGCAGCTCCCTCAGGGACAGGGGTTTTGTCGGCGGCTACACCTTC
>.|TRBV7-2|many|TRBJ1-4
CASSYSGSNGEKLFF
TGTGCCAGCAGTTATTCTGGGTCAAACGGGGAAAAACTGTTTTTT
>.|TRBV20-1|few|TRBJ1-1
CSAPGWGYNEAFF
TGCAGTGCCCCTGGTTGGGGGTACAATGAAGCTTTCTTT
>.|TRBV3-1|few|TRBJ2-7
CATGPGATLHF
TGTGCCACCGGCCCCGGGGCTACCCTGCACTTC
>.|TRBV29-1|.|TRBJ1-1
CSVPIWDTNTEAFF
TGCAGCGTCCCGATCTGGGACACGAACACTGAAGCTTTCTTT
>.|TRBV10-1|many|TRBJ1-6
CARWTRGPLHF
TGCGCCAGGTGGACGCGCGGACCCCTCCACTTT
>TRBD2|TRBV27|.|TRBJ2-1
CASSFSTSGRQQFF
TGTGCCAGCAGTTTTTCGACTAGCGGGAGACAGCAGTTCTTC
>.|TRBV28|many|TRBJ2-7
CASSLDRSIREQYF
TGTGCCAGCAGTTTGGACAGAAGTATCCGGGAGCAGTACTTC
>.|TRBV6-1|.|TRBJ2-3
CASSFGTASAGTQYF
TGTGCCAGTTCCTTTGGGACCGCCTCGGCCGGGACGCAGTATTTT
>.|TRBV12-3/TRBV12-4|few|TRBJ2-2
CASSPPGALNTGELFF
TGTGCCAGCAGCCCCCCAGGGGCTCTGAACACCGGGGAGCTGTTTTTT